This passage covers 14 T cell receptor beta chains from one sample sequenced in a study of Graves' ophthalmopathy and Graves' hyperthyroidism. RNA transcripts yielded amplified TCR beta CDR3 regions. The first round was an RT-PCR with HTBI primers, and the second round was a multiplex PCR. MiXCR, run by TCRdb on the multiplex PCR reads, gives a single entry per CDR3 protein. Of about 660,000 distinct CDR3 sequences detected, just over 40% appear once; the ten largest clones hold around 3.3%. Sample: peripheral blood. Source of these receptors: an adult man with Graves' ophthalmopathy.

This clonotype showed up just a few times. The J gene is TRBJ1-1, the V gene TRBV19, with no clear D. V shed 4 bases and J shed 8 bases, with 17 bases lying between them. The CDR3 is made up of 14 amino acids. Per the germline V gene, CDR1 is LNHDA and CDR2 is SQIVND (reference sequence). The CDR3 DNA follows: TGTGCCAGTAGTAGGGTGGCCGCGCAGCCCGAAGCTTTCTTT. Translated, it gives CASSRVAAQPEAFF.

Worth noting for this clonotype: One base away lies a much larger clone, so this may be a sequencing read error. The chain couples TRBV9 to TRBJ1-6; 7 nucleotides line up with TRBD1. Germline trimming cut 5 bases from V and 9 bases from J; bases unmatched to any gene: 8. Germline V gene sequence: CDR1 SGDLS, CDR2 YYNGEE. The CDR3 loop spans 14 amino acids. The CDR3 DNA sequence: TGTGCCAGCAGTTGGGACAGAACAAGTTCACCCCTCCACTTT. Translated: CASSWDRTSSPLHF.

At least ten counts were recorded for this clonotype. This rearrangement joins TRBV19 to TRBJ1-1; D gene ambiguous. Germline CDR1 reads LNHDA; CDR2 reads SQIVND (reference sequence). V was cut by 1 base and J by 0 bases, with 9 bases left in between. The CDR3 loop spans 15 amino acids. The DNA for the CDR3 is TGTGCCAGTAGTATAGGTGGACTTATGAACACTGAAGCTTTCTTT. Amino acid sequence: CASSIGGLMNTEAFF.

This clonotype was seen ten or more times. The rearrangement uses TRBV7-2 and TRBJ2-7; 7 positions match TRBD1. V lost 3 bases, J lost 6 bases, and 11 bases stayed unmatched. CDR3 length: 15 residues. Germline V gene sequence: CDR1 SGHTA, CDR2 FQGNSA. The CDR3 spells CASSFTRGFQVEQYF. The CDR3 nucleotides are TGTGCCAGCAGCTTTACCAGGGGGTTTCAGGTCGAGCAGTACTTC.

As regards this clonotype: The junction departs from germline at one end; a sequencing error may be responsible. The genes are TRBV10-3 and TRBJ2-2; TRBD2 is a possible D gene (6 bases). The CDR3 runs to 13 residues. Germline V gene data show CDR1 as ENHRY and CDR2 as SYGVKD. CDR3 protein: CASSLGEDGELFF. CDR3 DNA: TGTGCCAGCAGTTTAGGGGAGGACGGGGAGCTGTTTTTT.

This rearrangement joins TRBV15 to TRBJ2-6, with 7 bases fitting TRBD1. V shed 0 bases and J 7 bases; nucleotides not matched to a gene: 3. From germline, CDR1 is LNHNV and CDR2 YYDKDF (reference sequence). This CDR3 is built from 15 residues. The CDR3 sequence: CATSRDRTGANVLTF. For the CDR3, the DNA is TGTGCCACCAGCAGAGATCGGACAGGAGCCAACGTCCTGACTTTC.

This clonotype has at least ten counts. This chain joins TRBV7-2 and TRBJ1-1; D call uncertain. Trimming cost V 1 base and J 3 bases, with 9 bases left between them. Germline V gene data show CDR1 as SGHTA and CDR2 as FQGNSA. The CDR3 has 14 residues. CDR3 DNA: TGTGCCAGCAGCTTAGAGGTGGGCTACACTGAAGCTTTCTTT. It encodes CASSLEVGYTEAFF. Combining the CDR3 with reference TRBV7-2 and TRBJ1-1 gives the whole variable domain GAGVSQSPSNKVTEKGKDVELRCDPISGHTALYWYRQSLGQGLEFLIYFQGNSAPDKSGLPSDRFSAERTGGSVSTLTIQRTQQEDSAVYLCASSLEVGYTEAFFGQGTRLTVV.

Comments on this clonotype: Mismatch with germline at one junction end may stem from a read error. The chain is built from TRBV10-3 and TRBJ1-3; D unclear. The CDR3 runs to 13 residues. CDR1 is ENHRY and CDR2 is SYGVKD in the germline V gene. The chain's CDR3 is CASSDEAGNTIYF. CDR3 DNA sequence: TGTGCCAGCAGTGACGAAGCTGGAAACACCATATATTTT.

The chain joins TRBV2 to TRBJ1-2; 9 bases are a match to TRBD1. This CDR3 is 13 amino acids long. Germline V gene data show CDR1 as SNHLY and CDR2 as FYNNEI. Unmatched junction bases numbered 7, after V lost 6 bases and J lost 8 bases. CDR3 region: CASRPDRGRGYTF. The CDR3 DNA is TGTGCCAGCAGGCCGGACAGGGGACGGGGCTACACCTTC. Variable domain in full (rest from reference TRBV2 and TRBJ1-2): EPEVTQTPSHQVTQMGQEVILRCVPISNHLYFYWYRQILGQKVEFLVSFYNNEISEKSEIFDDQFSVERPDGSNFTLKIRSTKLEDSAMYFCASRPDRGRGYTFGSGTRLTVV.

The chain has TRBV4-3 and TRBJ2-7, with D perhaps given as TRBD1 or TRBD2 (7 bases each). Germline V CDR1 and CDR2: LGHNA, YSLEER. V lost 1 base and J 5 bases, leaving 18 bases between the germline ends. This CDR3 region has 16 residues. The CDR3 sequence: CASSQGGRGRGNEQYV. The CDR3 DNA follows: TGCGCCAGCAGCCAAGGGGGGAGGGGGCGAGGGAACGAGCAGTACGTC.

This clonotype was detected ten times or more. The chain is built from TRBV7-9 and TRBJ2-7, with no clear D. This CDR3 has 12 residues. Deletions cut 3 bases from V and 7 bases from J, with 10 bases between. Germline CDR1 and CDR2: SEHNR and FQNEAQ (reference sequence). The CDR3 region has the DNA TGTGCCAGCAGCTTCGACCGGAATGAGCAGTACTTC. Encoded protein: CASSFDRNEQYF. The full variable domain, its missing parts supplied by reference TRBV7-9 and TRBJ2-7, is DTGVSQNPRHKITKRGQNVTFRCDPISEHNRLYWYRQTLGQGPEFLTYFQNEAQLEKSRLLSDRFSAERPKGSFSTLEIQRTEQGDSAMYLCASSFDRNEQYFGPGTRLTVT.

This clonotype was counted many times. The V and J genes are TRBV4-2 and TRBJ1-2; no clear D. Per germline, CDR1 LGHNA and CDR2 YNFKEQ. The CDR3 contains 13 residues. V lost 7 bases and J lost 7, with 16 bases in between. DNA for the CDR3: TGTGCCAGCAACCTCGGAGGGTCTATTGGCTACACCTTC. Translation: CASNLGGSIGYTF.

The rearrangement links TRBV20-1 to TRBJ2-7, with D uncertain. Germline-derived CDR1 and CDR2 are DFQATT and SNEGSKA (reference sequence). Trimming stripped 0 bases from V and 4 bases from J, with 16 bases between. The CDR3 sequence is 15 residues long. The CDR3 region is CSARDPGLSPYEQYF. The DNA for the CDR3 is TGCAGTGCTAGAGACCCCGGCCTTTCACCATACGAGCAGTACTTC.

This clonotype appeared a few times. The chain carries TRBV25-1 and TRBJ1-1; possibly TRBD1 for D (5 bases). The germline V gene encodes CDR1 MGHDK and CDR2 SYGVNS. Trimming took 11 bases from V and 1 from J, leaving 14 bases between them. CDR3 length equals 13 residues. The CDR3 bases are TGTGCCGATCGGGAGGGGCAGAACACTGAAGCTTTCTTT. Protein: CADREGQNTEAFF.